Listed below are T cell receptor beta chains from one sample, sequenced in a study of T cell repertoires in cytomegalovirus infection. Via MiXCR, TCRdb re-called the reads, giving one row per CDR3 protein. The profile shows roughly 90,000 distinct CDR3 sequences, about 24% of them singletons. These TCRs are of unknown antigen specificity. The sample in question was CD8+ T cells from cultured PBMCs, obtained from culture after CMV antigen stimulation. The origin of the receptors is a human donor in good health (CMV status not recorded). Some clones in this sample may be carry-over from other donors' samples. CDR3s include the opening cysteine and the closing phenylalanine or tryptophan. Fields, in order: clone size, V gene, D gene, J gene, CDR3 length, CDR3 DNA, CDR3 protein. The D gene is left open where the match is weak. A clone size is listed for some rows: how often the clone was seen (once, few, many), or a class if it is expanded.

size: NA; V: TRBV6-1; D: NA; J: TRBJ2-6; length: 11; DNA: TGTGCCAGCAGGGAAGCCAACGTCCTGACTTTC; CDR3: CASREANVLTF
size: NA; V: TRBV7-7; D: TRBD1; J: TRBJ2-2; length: 15; DNA: TGTGCCAGCGCCAGGGGGACATTGAACACCGGGGAGCTGTGTTTT; CDR3: CASARGTLNTGELCF
size: NA; V: TRBV7-9; D: TRBD1; J: TRBJ1-6; length: 14; DNA: TGTGCCAGCAGCCAAAACAGGGGGCGTTCACCCCTCCACTTT; CDR3: CASSQNRGRSPLHF
size: few; V: TRBV28; D: TRBD1; J: TRBJ1-5; length: 15; DNA: TGTGCCAGCAGTTTAAGACAGGGGGACCGTCAGCCCCAGCATTTT; CDR3: CASSLRQGDRQPQHF
size: few; V: TRBV9; D: NA; J: TRBJ1-1; length: 15; DNA: TGTGCCAGCAGCCCTCCAACCGGGAGGAGGACTGAAGCTTTCTTT; CDR3: CASSPPTGRRTEAFF
size: many; V: TRBV12-3/TRBV12-4; D: TRBD2; J: TRBJ2-6; length: 18; DNA: TGTGCCAGCAGTTCAACTAGCGGGTCTAGGCTCGGGGCCAACGTCCTGACTTTC; CDR3: CASSSTSGSRLGANVLTF
size: few; V: TRBV7-2; D: TRBD2; J: TRBJ2-1; length: 18; DNA: TGTGCCAGCAGCTTACGGGGGGGGGGGGCTTACTCCTACAATGAGCAGTTCTTC; CDR3: CASSLRGGGAYSYNEQFF
size: many; V: TRBV7-3; D: NA; J: TRBJ2-3; length: 15; DNA: TGTGCCAGCAGCTTACATGGTCAGAGCACAGATACGCAGTATTTT; CDR3: CASSLHGQSTDTQYF
size: few; V: TRBV9; D: TRBD2; J: TRBJ2-5; length: 17; DNA: TGTGCCAGCAGCGTGGGGACTAGCGGGGGGTCCCAAGAGACCCAGTACTTC; CDR3: CASSVGTSGGSQETQYF
size: NA; V: TRBV5-1; D: TRBD2; J: TRBJ2-6; length: 17; DNA: TGCGCCAGCACCTCGGGGGGGTTGGCCGCTGGGGCCAACGTCCTGACTTTC; CDR3: CASTSGGLAAGANVLTF
size: NA; V: TRBV6-1; D: NA; J: TRBJ2-4; length: 12; DNA: TGTGCCAGCTGGGCGGGTATAAACATTCAGTACTTC; CDR3: CASWAGINIQYF
size: NA; V: TRBV6-5; D: NA; J: TRBJ2-3; length: 14; DNA: TGTGCCAGCAGTTTAGCGAAAAGCACAGATACGCAGTATTTT; CDR3: CASSLAKSTDTQYF
size: NA; V: TRBV11-2; D: TRBD2; J: TRBJ2-1; length: 16; DNA: TGTGCCAGCAGCTCCTTAGGACTAGCGTCCTACAATGAGCAGTTCTTC; CDR3: CASSSLGLASYNEQFF
size: NA; V: TRBV10-3; D: NA; J: TRBJ1-2; length: 13; DNA: TGTGCCGCGGGCGGGGTGATCACGGGGGGCTACACCTTC; CDR3: CAAGGVITGGYTF
size: few; V: TRBV5-4; D: NA; J: TRBJ2-7; length: 13; DNA: TGTGCCAGCAGCCAACCTCTAGCCTACGAGCAGTACTTC; CDR3: CASSQPLAYEQYF
size: NA; V: TRBV6-5; D: NA; J: TRBJ2-7; length: 15; DNA: TGTGCCAGCAGTTTACAGGGAAACCCAATCTACGAGCAGTACTTC; CDR3: CASSLQGNPIYEQYF
size: few; V: TRBV20-1; D: NA; J: TRBJ2-1; length: 13; DNA: TGCAGTGCTACACCGGACTCCCTGAATGAGCAGTTCTTC; CDR3: CSATPDSLNEQFF
size: few; V: TRBV12-3/TRBV12-4; D: NA; J: TRBJ2-4; length: 12; DNA: TGTGCCAGCAGTCTCGGAACCTACTTTCAGTACTTC; CDR3: CASSLGTYFQYF
size: few; V: TRBV27; D: TRBD1; J: TRBJ1-5; length: 14; DNA: TGTGCCAGCAGTTTGGGCAGGGGGAGCCAGCCCCAGCATTTT; CDR3: CASSLGRGSQPQHF
size: many; V: TRBV30; D: TRBD1; J: TRBJ1-4; length: 15; DNA: TGTGCCTGGACCCGGACAGGGGCCACTAATGAAAAACTGTTTTTT; CDR3: CAWTRTGATNEKLFF
size: few; V: TRBV12-5; D: TRBD2; J: TRBJ2-5; length: 16; DNA: TGTGCTAGTGGTTTAGGGACTAGCGGGATACAAGAGACCCAGTACTTC; CDR3: CASGLGTSGIQETQYF
size: few; V: TRBV4-3; D: NA; J: TRBJ1-2; length: 17; DNA: TGCGCCAGCAGCCAAGATCTCAATTTAGGGGTCAACTATGGCTACACCTTC; CDR3: CASSQDLNLGVNYGYTF
size: many; V: TRBV7-2; D: TRBD1; J: TRBJ1-5; length: 15; DNA: TGTGCCAGCAGCCTTGACAGGGGGAGGAATCAGCCCCAGCATTTT; CDR3: CASSLDRGRNQPQHF
size: few; V: TRBV9; D: TRBD1; J: TRBJ2-5; length: 14; DNA: TGTGCCAGCAGCTTCCAGGGGGCCGGAGAGACCCAGTACTTC; CDR3: CASSFQGAGETQYF
size: NA; V: TRBV28; D: TRBD1; J: TRBJ2-1; length: 15; DNA: TGTGCCAGCAGTCCTGGACAGGGGGGTGCTTCTGAGCAGTTCTTC; CDR3: CASSPGQGGASEQFF
size: few; V: TRBV7-9; D: NA; J: TRBJ2-7; length: 14; DNA: TGTGCCAGTTACCGGGACGGTATCTCCTACGAGCAGTACTTC; CDR3: CASYRDGISYEQYF
size: many; V: TRBV6-1; D: NA; J: TRBJ2-1; length: 16; DNA: TGTGCCAGCACCTATAGGGCAGCATCCGAGCGCAATGAGCAGTTCTTC; CDR3: CASTYRAASERNEQFF
size: few; V: TRBV28; D: TRBD1; J: TRBJ2-5; length: 17; DNA: TGTGCCAGCAGTTTCGTGACCGGGACAGGGCCCCAAGAGACCCAGTACTTC; CDR3: CASSFVTGTGPQETQYF
size: few; V: TRBV12-3/TRBV12-4; D: NA; J: TRBJ1-2; length: 13; DNA: TGTGCCAGCAGTTTCGTCGGGAACTATGGCTACACCTTC; CDR3: CASSFVGNYGYTF
size: many; V: TRBV7-8; D: NA; J: TRBJ2-7; length: 10; DNA: TGTGCCAGCAGCTTAGACGAGCAGTACTTC; CDR3: CASSLDEQYF
size: many; V: TRBV12-3/TRBV12-4; D: TRBD1; J: TRBJ2-7; length: 16; DNA: TGTGCCAGCAGTTCCTTTTTGGGACAGGGGAGTTACGAGCAGTACTTC; CDR3: CASSSFLGQGSYEQYF
size: NA; V: TRBV6-2/TRBV6-3; D: NA; J: TRBJ1-5; length: 14; DNA: TGTGCCAGCAGGCCGACAGGCTTCAATCAGCCCCAGCATTTT; CDR3: CASRPTGFNQPQHF
size: many; V: TRBV7-9; D: NA; J: TRBJ2-7; length: 14; DNA: TGTGCCAGCAGCCTCTTATCGACCTCCTACGAGCAGTACTTC; CDR3: CASSLLSTSYEQYF
size: few; V: TRBV10-3; D: NA; J: TRBJ1-1; length: 15; DNA: TGTGCCATCAGTGAGTCCCAGCGGGCGAACACTGAAGCTTTCTTT; CDR3: CAISESQRANTEAFF
size: few; V: TRBV2; D: TRBD2; J: TRBJ2-1; length: 16; DNA: TGTGCCAGCAGTCACCTCCTCCAGCGGGAGGATCTTGAGCAGTTCTTC; CDR3: CASSHLLQREDLEQFF
size: many; V: TRBV7-2; D: TRBD2; J: TRBJ2-7; length: 15; DNA: TGTGCCAGCAGCCATCGAGGGACTAGCTCCTACGAGCAGTACTTC; CDR3: CASSHRGTSSYEQYF
size: NA; V: TRBV28; D: NA; J: TRBJ2-5; length: 17; DNA: TGTGCCAGCAGTTCCCCGCTCGGGACACCGGGACCAGAGACCCAGTACTTC; CDR3: CASSSPLGTPGPETQYF
size: NA; V: TRBV7-9; D: TRBD1; J: TRBJ2-7; length: 14; DNA: TGTGCCAGCAGCTTAGCGGACAGGGGAGGCGAGCAGTACTTC; CDR3: CASSLADRGGEQYF
size: few; V: TRBV19; D: TRBD1; J: TRBJ1-1; length: 16; DNA: TGTGCCAGTAGTATTCTATTACAGGGGATGAACACTGAAGCTTTCTTT; CDR3: CASSILLQGMNTEAFF
size: NA; V: TRBV27; D: NA; J: TRBJ2-2; length: 14; DNA: TGTGCCAGCAGTTTAGTCGGCTGGCCCGGGGAGCTGTTTTTT; CDR3: CASSLVGWPGELFF
size: few; V: TRBV12-3/TRBV12-4; D: NA; J: TRBJ1-2; length: 17; DNA: TGTGCCAGCAGCCCTCAATTGGGGGGTTTCGGAGACTATGGCTACACCTTC; CDR3: CASSPQLGGFGDYGYTF
size: NA; V: TRBV6-6; D: NA; J: TRBJ2-5; length: 15; DNA: TGTGCCAGCAGAGGGGGGGGCTTGTACCAAGAGACCCAGTACTTC; CDR3: CASRGGGLYQETQYF
size: NA; V: TRBV5-4; D: NA; J: TRBJ2-7; length: 13; DNA: TGTGCCAGCAGCCCAGGGGACTTTTACGAGCAGTACTTC; CDR3: CASSPGDFYEQYF
size: few; V: TRBV5-1; D: NA; J: TRBJ2-5; length: 15; DNA: TGCGCCAGCAGGATCCGGACAGCCCCCGAAGAGACCCAGTACTTC; CDR3: CASRIRTAPEETQYF
size: many; V: TRBV7-2; D: NA; J: TRBJ2-6; length: 15; DNA: TGTGCCAGCAGCCCCGATATCTCTGGGGCCAACGTCCTGACTTTC; CDR3: CASSPDISGANVLTF
size: few; V: TRBV11-3; D: NA; J: TRBJ1-6; length: 14; DNA: TGTGCCAGCAGCTCCCGGGCCTATAATTCACCCCTCCACTTT; CDR3: CASSSRAYNSPLHF
size: few; V: TRBV14; D: NA; J: TRBJ2-7; length: 15; DNA: TGTGCCAGCAGCCAAGACCACACACTAGCCTACGAGCAGTACTTC; CDR3: CASSQDHTLAYEQYF
size: few; V: TRBV7-2; D: TRBD2; J: TRBJ2-5; length: 15; DNA: TGTGCCAGCAGCGTTAGCGGGGGGGCGTTTGAGACCCAGTACTTC; CDR3: CASSVSGGAFETQYF
size: many; V: TRBV6-1; D: NA; J: TRBJ1-1; length: 13; DNA: TGTGCCAGCAGGGTAACAGGGACCACTGAAGCTTTCTTT; CDR3: CASRVTGTTEAFF
size: NA; V: TRBV6-6; D: NA; J: TRBJ2-1; length: 15; DNA: TGTGCCAGCAGCCCTTCGGTAGCGATACACAATGAGCAGTTCTTC; CDR3: CASSPSVAIHNEQFF
size: many; V: TRBV7-9; D: NA; J: TRBJ2-3; length: 11; DNA: TGTGCCAGCAGCTTTGAGAGGACGCAGTATTTT; CDR3: CASSFERTQYF
size: NA; V: TRBV19; D: NA; J: TRBJ2-1; length: 13; DNA: TGTGCCAGTACCGCCCGGGGGAGCAATGAGCAGTTCTTC; CDR3: CASTARGSNEQFF
size: many; V: TRBV12-3/TRBV12-4; D: TRBD1; J: TRBJ1-4; length: 15; DNA: TGTGCCAGCAGTTCCTCCGGGACAGGGACGGAAAAACTGTTTTTT; CDR3: CASSSSGTGTEKLFF
size: NA; V: TRBV20-1; D: TRBD2; J: TRBJ2-1; length: 17; DNA: TGCAGTGCTAGAGACTCCGGGACTAGCGTCGACTACAATGAGCAGTTCTTC; CDR3: CSARDSGTSVDYNEQFF
size: NA; V: TRBV25-1; D: NA; J: TRBJ2-7; length: 14; DNA: TGTGCCAGCAGTGAATATGGGGGGCAGGGAAGGCAGTACTTC; CDR3: CASSEYGGQGRQYF